This record concerns one T cell receptor (beta chain) sequence. The antigen is undetermined. This record comes from a study of Ad26.COV2.S vaccination and SARS-CoV-2 variants. Between the trimmed V and J ends, which lost 1 base and 4 bases, there was a span of 17 bases. Per the germline V gene, CDR1 is LGHNA and CDR2 is YNFKEQ. This CDR3 contains 16 residues. Profiled with immunoSEQ multiplex PCR; TCRdb holds only in-frame clones, not every one. The sample lists roughly 680,000 clones, roughly 90% occurring once. Indicated treatment: around 19 received Ad26.COV2.S at low or high dose, single or two shots; about 5 received placebo; per-sample allocation not given. Samples analyzed were those drawn on day 63 after the first vaccine or placebo injection. Ad26 vector vaccine expressed Wuhan-strain SARS-CoV-2 spike. The study, taken as a whole, reports: Breadth, reportedly substantial, characterized the spike-specific CD8+ and CD4+ T cell responses after vaccination.

This TCR came from a person aged 18-60 years who received the Ad26.COV2.S COVID-19 vaccine or a placebo. Material: peripheral blood, obtained in a trial of Ad26.COV2.S vaccine versus placebo. The V call is TRBV4-2, the J call TRBJ2-7; D remains ambiguous. The CDR3 loop is CASSQGGWGGSYEQYF. The DNA of the CDR3 is TGTGCCAGCAGCCAAGGTGGCTGGGGTGGGTCATACGAGCAGTACTTC.